These 31 T cell receptor beta chains share one sample of origin, sequenced in a study of Ad26.COV2.S vaccination and SARS-CoV-2 variants. The method was immunoSEQ multiplex PCR; TCRdb's version includes in-frame clones alone and lacks a portion of them. The sample contains hundreds of thousands of clones, 92% of which appear only once. Specimen: peripheral blood, collected after recovery from COVID-19. The receptors come from a human donor who had recovered from COVID-19.

The V call is TRBV9, the J call TRBJ2-7; D not certain. Trimming cost V 0 bases and J 2 bases, with 12 bases left between them. The CDR3 is 15 amino acids. Germline V gene data show CDR1 as SGDLS and CDR2 as YYNGEE. CDR3 DNA sequence: TGTGCCAGCAGCGTAGCTCCAGCCCGGACCTACGAGCAGTACTTC. The encoded protein is CASSVAPARTYEQYF.

V usage is TRBV9 and J usage is TRBJ1-5; D is perhaps TRBD1 (5 bases). The germline V gene encodes CDR1 SGDLS and CDR2 YYNGEE. The V gene lost 4 bases and the J gene lost 7 bases, with 12 bases spanning the gap. The length of the CDR3 is 13 residues. The CDR3 sequence is CASSLDIRQPQHF. The DNA of the CDR3 is TGTGCCAGCAGCCTGGACATTCGACAGCCCCAGCATTTT.

The CDR3 nucleotides are TGTGCCAGCAGCTCAGCGAGAACTCGGGACTATGGCTACACCTTC. It translates to CASSSARTRDYGYTF. This rearrangement joins TRBV5-4 to TRBJ1-2; D remains unclear. V was shortened by 3 bases and J by 3 bases, with 15 bases between the two germline ends. The CDR3 is 15 residues long. Germline CDR1 reads SGHNT; CDR2 reads YYREEE (reference sequence).

The genes are TRBV19 and TRBJ2-7, with 11 bases identical to TRBD1. Trimming took 3 bases from V and 6 from J; bases not matched to a gene: 7. The germline gives CDR1 LNHDA, CDR2 SQIVND (reference sequence). This CDR3 has 15 amino acids. The CDR3 sequence: CASSIADRGQLEQYF. The DNA for the CDR3 is TGTGCCAGTAGTATTGCGGACAGGGGGCAGCTCGAGCAGTACTTC.

This clone was seen once. The chain employs TRBV11-2 and TRBJ2-3; TRBD2 agrees at 9 bases. Germline V CDR1 and CDR2: SGHAT, FQNNGV. The trim removed 5 bases at V and 4 bases at J, leaving 7 bases unmatched. The CDR3 covers 15 residues. This chain's CDR3 is CASSHVAGASDTQYF. The CDR3 bases are TGTGCCAGCAGCCACGTAGCGGGGGCCTCAGATACGCAGTATTTT. Combining the CDR3 with reference TRBV11-2 and TRBJ2-3 gives the whole variable domain EAGVAQSPRYKIIEKRQSVAFWCNPISGHATLYWYQQILGQGPKLLIQFQNNGVVDDSQLPKDRFSAERLKGVDSTLKIQPAKLEDSAVYLCASSHVAGASDTQYFGPGTRLTVL.

There are a few counts of this clone. The chain combines TRBV6-2 or TRBV6-3 with TRBJ1-2; D uncertain. Looked up from germline, CDR1 is MNHEY and CDR2 is SVGEGT. This CDR3 region has 13 residues. V lost 0 bases and J lost 2, with 4 bases in between. The CDR3 spells CASSYSRNYGYTF. CDR3 bases: TGTGCCAGCAGTTACTCGCGAAACTATGGCTACACCTTC.

V is TRBV27 and J is TRBJ1-5; 9 nucleotides match TRBD1. J was trimmed by 0 bases and V by 5 bases; bases with no gene match: 2. CDR3 size: 15 residues. Per the germline V gene, CDR1 is MNHEY and CDR2 is SMNVEV (reference sequence). CDR3 in amino acids: CASSGQGYSNQPQHF. The CDR3 nucleotides read TGTGCCAGCAGTGGACAGGGGTATAGCAATCAGCCCCAGCATTTT.

The V and J genes are TRBV12-3 or TRBV12-4 and TRBJ2-5; tentatively, D is TRBD2 (6 bases). The CDR3 is 13 amino acids. V was shortened by 5 bases and J by 5 bases, with 12 bases between the two germline ends. The CDR3 DNA is TGTGCCAGCAGTCCGACTAGGTGGGAGACCCAGTACTTC. Amino acids: CASSPTRWETQYF.

This chain connects TRBV2 to TRBJ2-7; perhaps TRBD2 as D (5 bases). From germline, CDR1 is SNHLY and CDR2 FYNNEI. This CDR3 spans 14 amino acids. V lost 7 bases and J lost 4, with 17 bases in between. CDR3 bases: TGTGCCAGCATCACGACCCCTCGGGGTTACGAGCAGTACTTC. Residues: CASITTPRGYEQYF.

The chain joins TRBV5-1 to TRBJ1-1, with D tentatively TRBD1 (5 bases). From germline, CDR1 is SGHRS and CDR2 YFSETQ. The CDR3 runs to 15 residues. With 0 bases removed from V and 1 base from J, the gap between germline ends came to 10 bases. CDR3 sequence (DNA): TGCGCCAGCAGCTTGGAGGGACGTACGAACACTGAAGCTTTCTTT. It specifies CASSLEGRTNTEAFF.

The chain is built from TRBV5-1 and TRBJ2-3, with 13 bases aligning to TRBD2. Germline-derived CDR1 and CDR2 are SGHRS and YFSETQ. CDR3 size: 16 residues. With V trimmed by 0 bases and J by 3 bases, 1 base remained unmatched. CDR3 amino acids: CASSLGGLAGTDTQYF. The CDR3, as DNA: TGCGCCAGCAGCTTGGGGGGACTAGCGGGGACAGATACGCAGTATTTT.

The chain recombines TRBV20-1 with TRBJ2-5, with TRBD2 as a possible D gene (6 bases). CDR3 length: 11 amino acids. Germline loops: CDR1 DFQATT, CDR2 SNEGSKA (reference sequence). V was shortened by 3 bases and J by 5 bases, with 7 bases between the two germline ends. This CDR3 is CSASLAETQYF. The CDR3 coding sequence is TGCAGTGCTAGCCTAGCGGAGACCCAGTACTTC.

This clone was picked up one time. V gene TRBV4-1 combines with J gene TRBJ1-1; no clear D gene. The ends were cut back, 0 bases at V and 3 bases at J, with 11 bases in the middle. CDR1 is MGHRA, CDR2 YSYEKL, per germline. The CDR3 consists of 15 residues. CDR3 DNA: TGCGCCAGCAGCCAAGATGACATGCGGGACACTGAAGCTTTCTTT. The encoded protein is CASSQDDMRDTEAFF.

The chain employs TRBV3-1 (or the pseudogene TRBV3-2) and TRBJ2-7; no firm D call. This CDR3 is 13 amino acids long. Trimming cost V 1 base and J 3 bases, with 7 bases left between them. Germline CDR1 is LGHDT and CDR2 is YNNKEL (reference sequence). The CDR3 DNA sequence: TGTGCCAGCAGCCAAGGTTTCTTCTACGAGCAGTACTTC. It is translated as CASSQGFFYEQYF.

The chain has TRBV25-1 and TRBJ1-2; no clear D gene. This CDR3 has 12 residues. Germline lookup yields CDR1 MGHDK and CDR2 SYGVNS. The V gene lost 5 bases and the J gene lost 4 bases, with 8 bases spanning the gap. The CDR3 spells CASSLGPYGYTF. CDR3 sequence (DNA): TGTGCCAGCAGTTTAGGGCCCTATGGCTACACCTTC.

The V and J genes are TRBV10-3 and TRBJ1-2; D gene unclear. CDR1 is ENHRY and CDR2 is SYGVKD in the germline V gene. Trimming shortened V by 5 bases and J by 1 base, and 11 bases separated the two germline ends. The CDR3 loop spans 14 amino acids. CDR3 DNA sequence: TGTGCCATCAGTTCGGATGGGGATAACTATGGCTACACCTTC. This codes for CAISSDGDNYGYTF.

This rearrangement joins TRBV5-4 to TRBJ2-7, with TRBD2 matching 7 bases. Germline V gene data show CDR1 as SGHNT and CDR2 as YYREEE (reference sequence). The CDR3 length is 15 residues. V shed 1 base and J 1 base; nucleotides not matched to a gene: 5. The CDR3 loop reads CASSLPGLLSYEQYF. As DNA, the CDR3 is TGTGCCAGCAGCTTGCCGGGACTACTTTCCTACGAGCAGTACTTC. Looking up the rest from reference TRBV5-4 and TRBJ2-7 gives the full variable domain: ETGVTQSPTHLIKTRGQQVTLRCSSQSGHNTVSWYQQALGQGPQFIFQYYREEENGRGNFPPRFSGLQFPNYSSELNVNALELDDSALYLCASSLPGLLSYEQYFGPGTRLTVT.

The chain is built from TRBV7-2 and TRBJ2-4, with 7 bases lining up with TRBD1. CDR3 length equals 14 residues. V lost 1 base to trimming and J lost 5 bases; unmatched junction nucleotides: 2. Germline-derived CDR1 and CDR2 are SGHTA and FQGNSA. The CDR3 is CASSLVGGENIQYF. Here the CDR3 DNA reads TGTGCCAGCAGCTTAGTAGGGGGCGAAAACATTCAGTACTTC.

The count of this clone is one. CDR3 protein: CASSIVGRGYTEAFF. The DNA for the CDR3 is TGTGCCAGTAGTATAGTGGGGAGGGGGTACACTGAAGCTTTCTTT. The chain links TRBV19 to TRBJ1-1, with D maybe TRBD1 (6 bases). CDR1 is LNHDA and CDR2 is SQIVND in the germline V gene (reference sequence). Between the trimmed V and J ends, which lost 1 base and 3 bases, there was a span of 12 bases. The CDR3 is 15 amino acids.

The chain employs TRBV5-6 and TRBJ2-2; D is possibly TRBD2 (6 bases). Germline assignment: CDR1 SGHDT and CDR2 YYEEEE. This CDR3 has 14 residues. Trimming stripped 4 bases from V and 5 bases from J, with 12 bases between. Here the CDR3 reads CASSPGLRTGELFF. CDR3 coding DNA: TGTGCCAGCAGCCCGGGACTCCGAACCGGGGAGCTGTTTTTT. Complete variable domain (other parts from reference TRBV5-6 and TRBJ2-2): DAGVTQSPTHLIKTRGQQVTLRCSPKSGHDTVSWYQQALGQGPQFIFQYYEEEERQRGNFPDRFSGHQFPNYSSELNVNALLLGDSALYLCASSPGLRTGELFFGEGSRLTVL.

The chain is built from TRBV13 and TRBJ1-2; 8 bases agree with TRBD1. The germline CDR1 and CDR2 sequences are PRHDT and FYEKMQ (reference sequence). The CDR3 totals 15 residues. The V segment lost 5 bases and the J segment 1 base; nucleotides outside the gene matches: 6. The CDR3, as DNA: TGTGCCAGCAGCCCGACAGGGGAATTTAACTATGGCTACACCTTC. It translates to CASSPTGEFNYGYTF.

V gene TRBV5-1 combines with J gene TRBJ2-7; D gene uncertain. The CDR3 is 13 amino acids. The germline gives CDR1 SGHRS, CDR2 YFSETQ. The V end lost 0 bases, the J end lost 5 bases, and 9 bases lay between the germline ends. The CDR3 nucleotides read TGCGCCAGCAGCTTGGAGCTGGTAGACGAGCAGTACTTC. This gives the protein CASSLELVDEQYF. Variable domain in full (rest from reference TRBV5-1 and TRBJ2-7): KAGVTQTPRYLIKTRGQQVTLSCSPISGHRSVSWYQQTPGQGLQFLFEYFSETQRNKGNFPGRFSGRQFSNSRSEMNVSTLELGDSALYLCASSLELVDEQYFGPGTRLTVT.

V usage is TRBV6-6 and J usage is TRBJ2-7; D not resolved. Trimming stripped 2 bases from V and 4 bases from J, with 15 bases between. The germline gives CDR1 MNHNY, CDR2 SVGAGI (reference sequence). The CDR3 consists of 15 residues. DNA of the CDR3: TGTGCCAGCAGTTACCCCAGCAGCTCCAATTACGAGCAGTACTTC. This encodes CASSYPSSSNYEQYF.

The V call is TRBV7-9, the J call TRBJ2-7; unclear D gene. V lost 5 bases, J lost 0 bases, and 11 bases lay in between. The CDR3 is 14 amino acids. Germline values: CDR1 SEHNR, CDR2 FQNEAQ (reference sequence). In DNA form, the CDR3 reads TGTGCCAGCAGCCCCGATTGGAACTCCTACGAGCAGTACTTC. Protein product: CASSPDWNSYEQYF. Together with reference TRBV7-9 and TRBJ2-7, the CDR3 gives the full variable domain: DTGVSQNPRHKITKRGQNVTFRCDPISEHNRLYWYRQTLGQGPEFLTYFQNEAQLEKSRLLSDRFSAERPKGSFSTLEIQRTEQGDSAMYLCASSPDWNSYEQYFGPGTRLTVT.

The chain links TRBV28 to TRBJ1-2, with TRBD1 matching 7 bases. Germline V gene data show CDR1 as MDHEN and CDR2 as SYDVKM. The CDR3 runs to 14 residues. CDR3 sequence: CAYEDRDSFDGYTF. CDR3 in DNA: TGTGCTTATGAGGACCGGGACAGTTTCGATGGCTACACCTTC.

V and J are TRBV9 and TRBJ1-2; 7 nucleotides align to TRBD1. CDR1 is SGDLS, CDR2 YYNGEE, per germline. The CDR3 contains 14 residues. The ends lost 4 bases at V and 6 bases at J; junction bases unmatched: 9. The CDR3 loop is CASSLLQGTHGYTF. The CDR3 nucleotides are TGTGCCAGCAGCCTACTACAGGGGACTCATGGCTACACCTTC.

This clone was seen a single time. This rearrangement joins TRBV9 to TRBJ2-3, with 10 bases aligning to TRBD2. In germline, CDR1 is SGDLS, CDR2 YYNGEE. The V gene end was trimmed by 4 bases and the J gene end by 3 bases; junction bases not matched to a gene: 2. The CDR3 is 14 residues long. CDR3 sequence (DNA): TGTGCCAGCAGCCGAGCGGGGGGGACAGATACGCAGTATTTT. Translated, it gives CASSRAGGTDTQYF.

CDR3 nucleotides: TGTGCCAGAATTGAGTATTGTGTGGGGGAAGAGACCCAGTACTTC. Its translation is CARIEYCVGEETQYF. The V call is TRBV14, the J call TRBJ2-5; D possibly matches TRBD1 or TRBD2 (5 bases each). The CDR3 length is 15 residues. V shed 9 bases and J shed 3 bases, with 20 bases lying between them. Per the germline V gene, CDR1 is SGHDN and CDR2 is FVKESK. The variable domain in full, completed from reference TRBV14 and TRBJ2-5, reads EAGVTQFPSHSVIEKGQTVTLRCDPISGHDNLYWYRRVMGKEIKFLLHFVKESKQDESGMPNNRFLAERTGGTYSTLKVQPAELEDSGVYFCARIEYCVGEETQYFGPGTRLLVL.

This clone was recorded only once. The rearrangement links TRBV10-3 to TRBJ2-2; D is tentatively TRBD1 or TRBD2 (5 bases each). The germline V gene encodes CDR1 ENHRY and CDR2 SYGVKD. This CDR3 spans 14 amino acids. V dropped 11 bases and J dropped 1 base, with 14 bases sitting between them. This CDR3 reads CASHRDGNTGELFF. CDR3 bases: TGTGCCTCCCACCGGGACGGGAACACCGGGGAGCTGTTTTTT.

To note about this clone: This sample also contains other DNA sequences that code for the same CDR3. The rearrangement joins TRBV5-1 to TRBJ2-5, with D perhaps given as TRBD1 or TRBD2 (7 bases each). This CDR3 has 16 amino acids. Trimming took 0 bases from V and 3 from J, leaving 15 bases between them. Germline-derived CDR1 and CDR2 are SGHRS and YFSETQ. The CDR3 DNA reads TGCGCCAGCAGCTTGGGGGCCCAGGGGGGGGAAGAGACCCAGTACTTC. Translation gives CASSLGAQGGEETQYF.

The chain joins TRBV9 to TRBJ2-1, with TRBD2 matching 8 bases. This CDR3 region has 16 residues. The V gene end was trimmed by 4 bases and the J gene end by 0 bases; junction bases not matched to a gene: 6. The germline gives CDR1 SGDLS, CDR2 YYNGEE. The CDR3 sequence is CASSPLGTSSYNEQFF. CDR3 coding DNA: TGTGCCAGCAGCCCCCTCGGGACTAGCTCCTACAATGAGCAGTTCTTC.